Following are 28 T cell receptor beta chains from one sample sequenced in a study of cytomegalovirus exposure and HLA in healthy donors. Vbeta (60) and Jbeta (13) primers were used in the PCR. Assay: immunoSEQ multiplex PCR; the TCRdb copy retains only in-frame clones and omits some. The sample contains over 150,000 clones, roughly three quarters of which appear only once. What was sequenced was PBMCs. Receptors originate from a male donor in good health and CMV-seropositive.

The V call is TRBV27, the J call TRBJ1-1; no firm D call. The CDR3 length is 15 residues. With 8 bases removed from V and 5 bases from J, the gap between germline ends came to 21 bases. Looked up from germline, CDR1 is MNHEY and CDR2 is SMNVEV (reference sequence). CDR3 bases: TGTGCCAGCTTAACCCGGGCAGCGACTAGTACTGAAGCTTTCTTT. Protein sequence: CASLTRAATSTEAFF.

The V and J genes are TRBV5-6 and TRBJ2-7; 7 bases agree with TRBD1. Germline-derived CDR1 and CDR2 are SGHDT and YYEEEE. V shed 4 bases, J shed 4 bases, and the junction held 5 bases outside the gene matches. This CDR3 region has 13 residues. This chain's CDR3 is CASSRDRSYEQYF. The CDR3 coding sequence is TGTGCCAGCAGCAGGGACAGATCATACGAGCAGTACTTC.

This chain links TRBV6-5 with TRBJ2-2, with a possible D match to TRBD2 (7 bases). The V end lost 2 bases, the J end lost 5 bases, and 12 bases lay between the germline ends. The CDR3 consists of 15 residues. The germline CDR1 and CDR2 sequences are MNHEY and SVGAGI. The CDR3 loop reads CASSYEGGHTGELFF. DNA of the CDR3: TGTGCCAGCAGTTACGAGGGGGGGCATACCGGGGAGCTGTTTTTT.

This chain joins TRBV5-1 and TRBJ1-6; 7 bases fit TRBD1. The V gene end was trimmed by 4 bases and the J gene end by 0 bases; junction bases not matched to a gene: 4. The CDR3 runs to 16 residues. The V gene's germline CDR1 is SGHRS and CDR2 YFSETQ. CDR3 DNA: TGCGCCAGCAGCCCGGGACAGAGCTCCTATAATTCACCCCTCCACTTT. Residues: CASSPGQSSYNSPLHF. The full variable domain, its missing parts supplied by reference TRBV5-1 and TRBJ1-6, is KAGVTQTPRYLIKTRGQQVTLSCSPISGHRSVSWYQQTPGQGLQFLFEYFSETQRNKGNFPGRFSGRQFSNSRSEMNVSTLELGDSALYLCASSPGQSSYNSPLHFGNGTRLTVT.

The gene calls are TRBV7-9 and TRBJ2-3, with D maybe TRBD2 (7 bases). Germline lookup yields CDR1 SEHNR and CDR2 FQNEAQ (reference sequence). CDR3 length equals 16 residues. V was pared by 5 bases and J by 0 bases, with 15 bases between. CDR3 in amino acids: CASSAAGATSTDTQYF. The CDR3, as DNA: TGTGCCAGCAGCGCCGCGGGGGCCACCAGCACAGATACGCAGTATTTT.

J is TRBJ2-5 and V is TRBV19, with a possible D match to TRBD2 (7 bases). Germline CDR1 is LNHDA and CDR2 is SQIVND (reference sequence). This CDR3 contains 17 residues. Between the trimmed V and J ends, which lost 3 bases and 4 bases, there was a span of 21 bases. CDR3 DNA sequence: TGTGCCAGTAGTATTGGGGGGGGGCGTGAGGGAGGAGAGACCCAGTACTTC. This encodes CASSIGGGREGGETQYF.

The chain uses TRBV11-2 and TRBJ2-4; D is unclear. This CDR3 is 15 amino acids long. With 4 bases removed from V and 0 bases from J, the gap between germline ends came to 10 bases. Germline V gene lookup returns CDR1 SGHAT and CDR2 FQNNGV. The CDR3 reads CASSSLSLAKNIQYF. CDR3 sequence (DNA): TGTGCCAGCAGCTCCCTATCGCTAGCCAAAAACATTCAGTACTTC. The whole variable domain, remainder taken from reference TRBV11-2 and TRBJ2-4, is EAGVAQSPRYKIIEKRQSVAFWCNPISGHATLYWYQQILGQGPKLLIQFQNNGVVDDSQLPKDRFSAERLKGVDSTLKIQPAKLEDSAVYLCASSSLSLAKNIQYFGAGTRLSVL.

In its sample, this clone was seen a few times. The J gene is TRBJ2-2, the V gene TRBV19; tentative D call: TRBD1 (6 bases). The CDR3 sequence is 15 residues long. Deletions cut 5 bases from V and 6 bases from J, with 16 bases between. CDR1 and CDR2 from the germline V gene are LNHDA and SQIVND (reference sequence). The DNA for the CDR3 is TGTGCCAGTAGTTCACAGGGTAATAAGGCCGGGGAGCTGTTTTTT. Its protein product is CASSSQGNKAGELFF.

The chain has TRBV7-2 and TRBJ2-5, with D perhaps TRBD2 (5 bases). Germline V gene data show CDR1 as SGHTA and CDR2 as FQGNSA. The V and J ends lost 5 bases and 5 bases respectively, with 15 bases between them. The CDR3 has 14 amino acids. CDR3 loop: CASSHSIGEETQYF. The DNA of the CDR3 is TGTGCCAGCAGCCACTCCATTGGGGAGGAGACCCAGTACTTC. Supplemented by reference TRBV7-2 and TRBJ2-5, the full variable domain reads GAGVSQSPSNKVTEKGKDVELRCDPISGHTALYWYRQSLGQGLEFLIYFQGNSAPDKSGLPSDRFSAERTGGSVSTLTIQRTQQEDSAVYLCASSHSIGEETQYFGPGTRLLVL.

The chain joins TRBV11-2 to TRBJ2-1; TRBD1 matches at 7 bases. Looked up from germline, CDR1 is SGHAT and CDR2 is FQNNGV. The junction had 0 bases not matched to a gene; V was cut back by 3 bases and J by 7 bases. This CDR3 contains 12 residues. CDR3 nucleotides: TGTGCCAGCAGCTTGGGACAGAATGAGCAGTTCTTC. Translation gives CASSLGQNEQFF.

V usage is TRBV6-1 and J usage is TRBJ1-1, with D perhaps matching TRBD1 (6 bases). Germline loops: CDR1 MNHNS, CDR2 SASEGT. V was trimmed by 6 bases and J by 8 bases, leaving 13 bases between them. The CDR3 is 12 amino acids. Here the CDR3 DNA reads TGTGCCAGCAGCCCTCGACAGGAGGAAGCTTTCTTT. Its translation: CASSPRQEEAFF.

The rearrangement joins TRBV6-5 to TRBJ2-5; 9 bases agree with TRBD1. This CDR3 comprises 16 residues. Germline CDR1 reads MNHEY; CDR2 reads SVGAGI. Trimming at V came to 0 bases and at J to 5 bases, leaving 7 bases not matched to a gene. CDR3 amino acids: CASSYSNQGTGETQYF. CDR3 nucleotide sequence: TGTGCCAGCAGTTACTCGAACCAGGGGACAGGGGAGACCCAGTACTTC.

The V and J genes are TRBV14 and TRBJ2-5; D remains ambiguous. The J call may not be correct, given that the DNA end is closer to TRBJ2-7. Per germline, CDR1 SGHDN and CDR2 FVKESK. This CDR3 is built from 14 residues. The CDR3 region is CASSPPDPPYEQYF. CDR3 sequence (DNA): TGTGCCAGCAGCCCTCCTGATCCTCCCTACGAGCAGTACTTC.

V usage is TRBV6-5 and J usage is TRBJ1-5; D is undetermined. Trimming removed 6 bases at V and 7 bases at J, with 10 bases between. Per the germline V gene, CDR1 is MNHEY and CDR2 is SVGAGI. The CDR3 has 12 residues. CDR3 loop: CASSPGDQPQHF. Written as DNA, the CDR3 is TGTGCCAGCAGCCCGGGTGACCAGCCCCAGCATTTT.

This chain links TRBV23-1 with TRBJ2-2, with D perhaps matching TRBD2 (5 bases). TRBV23-1 carries the ORF label, with uncertain function. Deletions cut 0 bases from V and 0 bases from J, with 8 bases between. The CDR3 is 16 amino acids. The CDR3 sequence: CASSQSRATNTGELFF. For the CDR3, the DNA is TGCGCCAGCAGTCAATCGAGGGCCACGAACACCGGGGAGCTGTTTTTT.

The V gene is TRBV6-1, the J gene TRBJ1-4; 9 bases line up with TRBD1. The germline gives CDR1 MNHNS, CDR2 SASEGT. V was clipped by 3 bases and J by 4 bases; unmatched bases: 9. The CDR3 is made up of 17 amino acids. CDR3 nucleotide sequence: TGTGCCAGCAGTGACTTACACCAGGGACAGGGTAATGAAAAACTGTTTTTT. It encodes CASSDLHQGQGNEKLFF.

The rearrangement joins TRBV4-3 to TRBJ2-7; D may be TRBD1 (5 bases). In germline, CDR1 is LGHNA, CDR2 YSLEER. This CDR3 is built from 12 residues. V lost 3 bases to trimming and J lost 3 bases, with 6 bases between them. CDR3 bases: TGCGCCAGCAGCCAGCAGGGCTACGAGCAGTACTTC. It encodes CASSQQGYEQYF.

This chain joins TRBV4-3 and TRBJ2-5; D not certain. CDR1 is LGHNA and CDR2 is YSLEER in the germline V gene. The CDR3 contains 14 residues. V lost 4 bases to trimming and J lost 6 bases, with 15 bases between them. The CDR3 loop is CASSPETLGKTQYF. The CDR3 DNA reads as TGCGCCAGCAGCCCGGAGACCCTAGGAAAGACCCAGTACTTC.

The chain couples TRBV6-6 to TRBJ1-2, with unresolved D. Per germline, CDR1 MNHNY and CDR2 SVGAGI (reference sequence). Trimming left V 7 bases short and J 6 bases short, with 9 bases between. The CDR3 contains 11 residues. The CDR3 nucleotides read TGTGCCAGCACCTGGGCGAATGGCTACACCTTC. Translation: CASTWANGYTF.

The chain has TRBV5-1 and TRBJ1-1; maybe TRBD1 (6 bases). The V and J ends lost 7 bases and 2 bases respectively, with 12 bases between them. The CDR3 loop spans 13 amino acids. CDR1 is SGHRS and CDR2 is YFSETQ in the germline V gene. Here the CDR3 reads CASRGAQNTEAFF. In DNA, the CDR3 is TGCGCCAGCCGGGGGGCCCAAAACACTGAAGCTTTCTTT. Together with reference TRBV5-1 and TRBJ1-1, the CDR3 gives the full variable domain: KAGVTQTPRYLIKTRGQQVTLSCSPISGHRSVSWYQQTPGQGLQFLFEYFSETQRNKGNFPGRFSGRQFSNSRSEMNVSTLELGDSALYLCASRGAQNTEAFFGQGTRLTVV.

About this clone itself: At one end the junction does not follow the germline gene, possibly because of a read error. This chain uses TRBV6-5 with TRBJ2-7; 7 bases are shared with TRBD1. The CDR3 length is 11 residues. CDR1 is MNHEY and CDR2 is SVGAGI in the germline V gene. The CDR3 region is CASSYGTAFFF. CDR3 DNA sequence: TGTGCCAGCAGTTACGGGACAGCGTTCTTCTTC.

This clone has just a few counts. The rearrangement links TRBV13 to TRBJ1-1; the D gene is possibly TRBD1 (5 bases). Trimming pared 3 bases from V and 1 base from J, leaving 12 bases between. This CDR3 spans 15 amino acids. CDR1 PRHDT and CDR2 FYEKMQ come from the germline V gene (reference sequence). The DNA of the CDR3 is TGTGCCAGCAGCTTTGGCGGGGGGACGAACACTGAAGCTTTCTTT. Encoded protein: CASSFGGGTNTEAFF.

This clone was detected only once. The chain is built from TRBV6-5 and TRBJ1-1; D is possibly TRBD1 (5 bases). Trimming stripped 0 bases from V and 9 bases from J, with 14 bases between. Germline CDR1 is MNHEY and CDR2 is SVGAGI. This CDR3 has 14 amino acids. DNA of the CDR3: TGTGCCAGCAGTTACTCCGGCAGGGAAGTCAAAGCTTTCTTT. Translating it yields CASSYSGREVKAFF.

J is TRBJ1-5 and V is TRBV4-2; tentative D call: TRBD1 (5 bases). Per germline, CDR1 LGHNA and CDR2 YNFKEQ. V lost 0 bases and J lost 0, with 9 bases in between. The CDR3 has 16 residues. CDR3 amino acids: CASSQEGGDSNQPQHF. CDR3 DNA sequence: TGTGCCAGCAGCCAAGAGGGAGGGGATAGCAATCAGCCCCAGCATTTT.

Here the CDR3 reads CASSLALQVPYGYTF. CDR3 DNA: TGTGCCAGCAGCTTAGCACTACAGGTTCCCTATGGCTACACCTTC. The V call is TRBV7-2, the J call TRBJ1-2, with a tentative D call TRBD1 (5 bases). The V gene lost 0 bases and the J gene lost 4 bases, with 12 bases spanning the gap. Germline CDR1 reads SGHTA; CDR2 reads FQGNSA. There are 15 residues in the CDR3. The whole variable domain, filled in from reference TRBV7-2 and TRBJ1-2, reads GAGVSQSPSNKVTEKGKDVELRCDPISGHTALYWYRQSLGQGLEFLIYFQGNSAPDKSGLPSDRFSAERTGGSVSTLTIQRTQQEDSAVYLCASSLALQVPYGYTFGSGTRLTVV.

The gene calls are TRBV30 and TRBJ2-7, with a weak D call TRBD1 (6 bases). Germline lookup yields CDR1 GTSNPN and CDR2 SVGIG (reference sequence). The CDR3 extends over 11 amino acids. V dropped 2 bases and J dropped 6 bases, with 8 bases sitting between them. The CDR3 loop reads CAWSSGVEQYF. The DNA for the CDR3 is TGTGCCTGGAGTTCAGGGGTCGAGCAGTACTTC.

The V call is TRBV27, the J call TRBJ2-5; 13 bases match TRBD2. The J segment lost 2 bases and the V segment lost 4 bases, leaving 13 bases of the junction unmatched. CDR3 length equals 19 residues. The germline V gene has CDR1 MNHEY and CDR2 SMNVEV (reference sequence). CDR3 DNA: TGTGCCAGCAGTTCTACTAGGACTAGCGGGGGATTCCTACAAGAGACCCAGTACTTC. Translation gives CASSSTRTSGGFLQETQYF.

The V gene is TRBV13, the J gene TRBJ2-1; 16 bases line up with TRBD2. In germline, CDR1 is PRHDT, CDR2 FYEKMQ (reference sequence). The CDR3 is 19 amino acids. V dropped 5 bases and J dropped 2; count of bases not matched to a gene: 9. In nucleotides, the CDR3 is TGTGCCAGCAGCCCGCCGGGACTAGCGGGGGGGGTAACCTACAATGAGCAGTTCTTC. Residues: CASSPPGLAGGVTYNEQFF.